This T cell receptor beta chain was observed in a study of CD8 T cells in Susac syndrome. Random hexamers served to reverse transcribe roughly 0.5 to 1 ug RNA. A multiplex approach, immunoSEQ multiplex PCR, amplified TCR beta CDR3 across 54 Vbeta and 13 Jbeta. From the immunoSEQ multiplex PCR reads, TCRdb called clonotypes with MiXCR, one entry per CDR3 protein. The sample carries 300,000 to 350,000 distinct CDR3 sequences, roughly nine tenths recorded once. The CDR3 sequence is 13 residues long. V lost 1 base and J 4 bases, leaving 8 bases between the germline ends. The V gene's germline CDR1 is SGHTA and CDR2 FQGNSA.

The material sequenced was CD4+ T cells from PBMCs. V usage is TRBV7-2 and J usage is TRBJ2-7, with D unresolved. The receptor's source is a human donor with multiple sclerosis. CDR3 loop: CASSLESIYEQYF. CDR3 nucleotides: TGTGCCAGCAGCTTAGAATCCATTTACGAGCAGTACTTC.